The 10 T cell receptor beta chains presented below share a single source sample, sequenced in a study of technical replicates of blood from several donors. TCRdb's table, derived via immunoSEQ multiplex PCR, lists solely in-frame clones and lacks some. This table has some 70,000 clones, about 91% appearing once. Sequences were obtained from T cells isolated from PBMCs. The receptors come from a human donor in good health.

J is TRBJ1-2 and V is TRBV5-6, with TRBD1 matching over 10 bases. With 0 bases clipped from V and 9 bases from J, the junction kept 5 bases outside the gene matches. CDR3 length: 14 amino acids. Germline CDR1 reads SGHDT; CDR2 reads YYEEEE. The CDR3 DNA reads TGTGCCAGCAGCTTGGGGGACAGGGGCGAGAGCTACACCTTC. It specifies CASSLGDRGESYTF.

The V call is TRBV19, the J call TRBJ2-3, with D perhaps TRBD1 (5 bases). V gave up 6 bases and J gave up 0 bases, with 10 bases separating them. Germline V gene sequence: CDR1 LNHDA, CDR2 SQIVND (reference sequence). The length of the CDR3 is 14 residues. The CDR3 loop reads CASSRQLSTDTQYF. CDR3 sequence (DNA): TGTGCCAGTAGCAGACAGCTTAGCACAGATACGCAGTATTTT.

This rearrangement joins TRBV5-4 to TRBJ2-4; 7 bases align to TRBD2. V dropped 2 bases and J dropped 0; count of bases not matched to a gene: 8. The CDR3 consists of 17 residues. Germline CDR1 SGHNT, CDR2 YYREEE (reference sequence). The CDR3, as DNA: TGTGCCAGCAGCTTCGGGGGGACCATTCTAGCCAAAAACATTCAGTACTTC. It translates to CASSFGGTILAKNIQYF. The entire variable domain, with the rest obtained from reference TRBV5-4 and TRBJ2-4, is as follows: ETGVTQSPTHLIKTRGQQVTLRCSSQSGHNTVSWYQQALGQGPQFIFQYYREEENGRGNFPPRFSGLQFPNYSSELNVNALELDDSALYLCASSFGGTILAKNIQYFGAGTRLSVL.

The gene calls are TRBV5-6 and TRBJ2-2; possibly TRBD1 for D (6 bases). This CDR3 is 15 amino acids long. The germline V gene encodes CDR1 SGHDT and CDR2 YYEEEE. The V end was cut by 3 bases, the J end by 5 bases, with 14 bases between. For the CDR3, the DNA is TGTGCCAGCAGCTCATCCGGGACAAGGACCGGGGAGCTGTTTTTT. Protein product: CASSSSGTRTGELFF.

This chain connects TRBV19 to TRBJ1-5; TRBD1 matches at 8 bases. Trimming removed 7 bases from V and 5 bases from J; junction bases left unmatched: 13. The CDR3 spans 16 residues. From germline, CDR1 is LNHDA and CDR2 SQIVND (reference sequence). This CDR3 is CASNIGAGGADQPQHF. The DNA of the CDR3 is TGTGCCAGTAACATTGGGGCAGGGGGCGCCGATCAGCCCCAGCATTTT.

V is TRBV27 and J is TRBJ2-7; D gene unclear. Trimming left V 2 bases short and J 3 bases short, with 23 bases between. The CDR3 contains 18 residues. Per the germline V gene, CDR1 is MNHEY and CDR2 is SMNVEV (reference sequence). The CDR3 DNA is TGTGCCAGCAGTTTAGCCCAGTCTGGCATTTCTAGGAACTACGAGCAGTACTTC. Protein: CASSLAQSGISRNYEQYF.

V usage is TRBV5-4 and J usage is TRBJ2-2; 12 positions agree with TRBD1. CDR1 and CDR2 (germline): SGHNT, YYREEE (reference sequence). There are 15 residues in the CDR3. The V gene end was trimmed by 5 bases and the J gene end by 6 bases; junction bases not matched to a gene: 5. In DNA form, the CDR3 reads TGTGCCAGCAGGCCCCGGGACAGGGGGCCCGGGGAGCTGTTTTTT. It encodes CASRPRDRGPGELFF.

The V call is TRBV9, the J call TRBJ2-7, with a tentative D call TRBD1 (6 bases). The CDR3 covers 14 residues. Germline CDR1 is SGDLS and CDR2 is YYNGEE. V lost 5 bases, J lost 9 bases, and 21 bases lay in between. The CDR3 protein is CASSTSGLWTAQYF. The CDR3 DNA is TGTGCCAGCAGTACCTCCGGACTTTGGACAGCGCAGTACTTC. Using reference TRBV9 and TRBJ2-7 for the parts outside the CDR3, the full variable domain is DSGVTQTPKHLITATGQRVTLRCSPRSGDLSVYWYQQSLDQGLQFLIQYYNGEERAKGNILERFSAQQFPDLHSELNLSSLELGDSALYFCASSTSGLWTAQYFGPGTRLTVT.

This clone was seen only once. V usage is TRBV6-6 and J usage is TRBJ1-2, with 7 positions matching TRBD1. The J segment lost 8 bases and the V segment lost 0 bases, leaving 12 bases of the junction unmatched. The CDR3 is 16 residues long. Germline V gene lookup returns CDR1 MNHNY and CDR2 SVGAGI (reference sequence). CDR3 DNA sequence: TGTGCCAGCAGTTACTCTGAGGTACAGGGGACGATCGGCTACACCTTC. Amino acids: CASSYSEVQGTIGYTF.

This clone has just a few counts. This sequence joins TRBV7-3 and TRBJ2-7; 7 bases are shared with TRBD1. This CDR3 comprises 15 residues. The junction had 10 bases not matched to a gene; V was cut back by 6 bases and J by 2 bases. Germline lookup yields CDR1 SGHTA and CDR2 FQGTGA. The CDR3 DNA is TGTGCCAGCAGTCCCGGGACAGTCGTTGCCTACGAGCAGTACTTC. It yields the protein CASSPGTVVAYEQYF.